Presented here are 20 T cell receptor beta chains from one specimen sequenced in a study of T cell repertoires in aging, cancer and after chemotherapy. Amplification of TCR beta used genomic DNA extracted from peripheral blood. A mixed TRB-A/B primer pool amplified rearranged TRB by multiplex touch-down PCR. TCRdb ran MiXCR on the multiplex PCR reads and lists one entry per CDR3 protein. The data contain fewer than 2,000 distinct CDR3 sequences, 25% to 30% of them singletons. Sequenced sample: blood. The origin of the receptors is a human donor with a blood cancer. The donor label of this sample is uncertain.

This clonotype has a handful of counts. The V and J genes are TRBV5-6 and TRBJ1-2; the match to TRBD1 covers 8 bases. Germline CDR1 SGHDT, CDR2 YYEEEE. The CDR3 loop spans 15 amino acids. The V and J ends lost 5 bases and 2 bases, in that order; junction bases with no gene match: 8. The CDR3 spells CASSSRTGWNYGYTF. As DNA, the CDR3 is TGTGCCAGCAGTTCTAGGACAGGGTGGAACTATGGCTACACCTTC.

This clonotype was observed a few times. V gene TRBV30 combines with J gene TRBJ2-3; 7 bases map to TRBD1. V was clipped by 8 bases and J by 4 bases; unmatched bases: 15. The CDR3 runs to 15 residues. Germline CDR1 GTSNPN, CDR2 SVGIG (reference sequence). The chain's CDR3 is CAASTGSVVADTQYF. CDR3 nucleotides: TGTGCCGCCTCGACAGGGAGCGTTGTCGCAGATACGCAGTATTTT. Supplemented by reference TRBV30 and TRBJ2-3, the full variable domain reads SQTIHQWPATLVQPVGSPLSLECTVEGTSNPNLYWYRQAAGRGLQLLFYSVGIGQISSEVPQNLSASRPQDRQFILSSKKLLLSDSGFYLCAASTGSVVADTQYFGPGTRLTVL.

The chain has TRBV4-2 and TRBJ2-1; D possibly corresponds to TRBD1 (5 bases). The V gene's germline CDR1 is LGHNA and CDR2 YNFKEQ. V lost 6 bases and J 5 bases, leaving 14 bases between the germline ends. The CDR3 loop spans 14 amino acids. CDR3 nucleotides: TGTGCCAGCAGACAAAACGCAGGGAACAATGAGCAGTTCTTC. Amino acid sequence: CASRQNAGNNEQFF.

This clonotype was picked up a small number of times. CDR3 region: CSVDLGKGNNEQFF. The CDR3 region has the DNA TGCAGCGTTGATCTAGGGAAGGGTAACAATGAGCAGTTCTTC. The rearrangement uses TRBV29-1 and TRBJ2-1; D remains unclear. The V and J ends lost 3 bases and 5 bases respectively, with 14 bases between them. Germline V CDR1 and CDR2: SQVTM, ANQGSEA. This CDR3 is 14 amino acids long.

The chain uses TRBV4-3 and TRBJ1-6; no clear D gene. Trimming took off 3 bases at V and 5 bases at J, with 20 bases between the two ends. Germline lookup yields CDR1 LGHNA and CDR2 YSLEER. The CDR3 covers 18 residues. CDR3 protein: CASSQSILRLDHNSPLHF. The CDR3 DNA reads TGCGCCAGCAGCCAGTCCATTTTGCGCCTGGACCATAATTCACCCCTCCACTTT.

CDR3 in amino acids: CASSLDWVAGGVQYF. CDR3 sequence (DNA): TGTGCCAGCAGCTTAGACTGGGTAGCGGGGGGCGTGCAGTACTTC. This rearrangement joins TRBV7-2 to TRBJ2-7; TRBD2 matches at 10 bases. V lost 1 base and J lost 9; bases outside the gene matches: 9. Germline CDR1 reads SGHTA; CDR2 reads FQGNSA. This CDR3 is 15 amino acids long.

This rearrangement joins TRBV5-1 to TRBJ2-7; D unclear. The CDR3 is 14 residues long. V was cut by 0 bases and J by 2 bases, with 9 bases left in between. In germline, CDR1 is SGHRS, CDR2 YFSETQ. This chain's CDR3 is CASSLEGRAYEQYF. CDR3 nucleotide sequence: TGCGCCAGCAGCTTGGAAGGACGGGCCTACGAGCAGTACTTC.

The chain is built from TRBV20-1 and TRBJ2-7, with D tentatively TRBD1 or TRBD2 (5 bases each). This CDR3 comprises 14 residues. CDR1 and CDR2 (germline): DFQATT, SNEGSKA (reference sequence). Trimming pared 1 base from V and 6 bases from J, leaving 16 bases between. The CDR3 DNA reads TGCAGTGCTAGAGTACGGGGCGCCGGTCGCGAGCAGTACTTC. This codes for CSARVRGAGREQYF.

The gene calls are TRBV20-1 and TRBJ1-1; D is possibly TRBD1 (6 bases). The CDR3 consists of 14 residues. Germline V gene sequence: CDR1 DFQATT, CDR2 SNEGSKA (reference sequence). V gave up 6 bases and J gave up 5 bases, with 19 bases separating them. As DNA, the CDR3 is TGCAGTGCAAAGAGCATGGGGGGGGCAACTGAAGCTTTCTTT. Translated: CSAKSMGGATEAFF.

This clonotype occurred a few times. J is TRBJ2-1 and V is TRBV19, with D tentatively TRBD1 or TRBD2 (6 bases each). Germline V gives CDR1 LNHDA, CDR2 SQIVND (reference sequence). The CDR3 covers 15 residues. V was cut by 0 bases and J by 11 bases, with 17 bases left in between. CDR3: CASSIDKRRGEKQFF. The CDR3 DNA sequence: TGTGCCAGTAGTATAGATAAACGAAGGGGGGAGAAGCAGTTCTTC.

A few counts support this clonotype. The CDR3 is CASSLRGQGTEAFF. CDR3 bases: TGTGCCAGCAGTTTAAGGGGGCAGGGCACTGAAGCTTTCTTT. This rearrangement joins TRBV12-3 or TRBV12-4 to TRBJ1-1; 7 positions agree with TRBD1. The CDR3 covers 14 residues. V shed 2 bases, J shed 4 bases, and the junction held 4 bases outside the gene matches.

In its sample, this clonotype ranks as medium-sized. The chain carries TRBV5-6 and TRBJ2-1, with 8 bases lining up with TRBD2. J gave up 5 bases and V 4 bases, and 14 bases lay outside the gene matches. Germline V lookup: CDR1 SGHDT, CDR2 YYEEEE. The CDR3 runs 17 residues. CDR3 sequence: CASSLPGLGGTDNEQFF. CDR3 nucleotides: TGTGCCAGCAGCCTGCCGGGACTAGGGGGGACCGACAATGAGCAGTTCTTC.

The chain uses TRBV7-9 and TRBJ2-1; 7 bases match TRBD2. This CDR3 contains 14 residues. In germline, CDR1 is SEHNR, CDR2 FQNEAQ (reference sequence). V was clipped by 1 base and J by 6 bases; unmatched bases: 3. Written as DNA, the CDR3 is TGTGCCAGCAGCTTAGACGGCGGGAGCAATGAGCAGTTCTTC. Its translation is CASSLDGGSNEQFF.

Concerning this clonotype: At one end the junction does not follow the germline gene, possibly because of a read error. This chain joins TRBV5-6 and TRBJ2-1; either TRBD1 or TRBD2 may supply D (6 bases each). Germline-derived CDR1 and CDR2 are SGHDT and YYEEEE. The CDR3 runs to 18 residues. The CDR3 sequence: CASSRRHLPGGGSGEQFF. The CDR3, as DNA: TGCGCCAGCAGCCGAAGACACCTCCCAGGAGGGGGGTCGGGTGAGCAGTTCTTC.

This clonotype appeared once. The rearrangement links TRBV20-1 to TRBJ2-3, with TRBD2 identical over 10 bases. Germline V gene data show CDR1 as DFQATT and CDR2 as SNEGSKA (reference sequence). After removal of 0 bases from V and 9 bases from J, the junction contained 15 bases not matched to a gene. The CDR3 totals 17 residues. The CDR3 region has the DNA TGCAGTGCTAGAGACTTGCATCAGCGGGAGGGCCGGGGAACGCAGTATTTT. Its protein is CSARDLHQREGRGTQYF.

This clonotype has just a few counts. The rearrangement links TRBV5-6 to TRBJ1-1; the D gene is possibly TRBD1 (5 bases). V shed 1 base and J shed 1 base, with 8 bases lying between them. CDR1 SGHDT and CDR2 YYEEEE come from the germline V gene. This CDR3 is built from 14 residues. Here the CDR3 reads CASSLSGKNTEAFF. In nucleotides, the CDR3 is TGTGCCAGCAGCTTGTCAGGGAAGAACACTGAAGCTTTCTTT.

The chain carries TRBV29-1 and TRBJ1-2, with D perhaps TRBD1 (5 bases). The V gene's germline CDR1 is SQVTM and CDR2 ANQGSEA. The CDR3 totals 11 residues. V lost 7 bases to trimming and J lost 8 bases, with 14 bases between them. The CDR3, as DNA: TGCAGCGCTCTGGAGGGGTACGGCTACACCTTC. This codes for CSALEGYGYTF.

This clonotype is categorized as medium-sized. CDR3 sequence reads: CASSSLVRNEQFF. DNA for the CDR3: TGTGCCAGTAGTAGCTTAGTACGGAATGAGCAGTTCTTC. This chain uses TRBV19 with TRBJ2-1; D uncertain. The germline V gene encodes CDR1 LNHDA and CDR2 SQIVND (reference sequence). The CDR3 has 13 residues. The V end lost 4 bases, the J end lost 7 bases, and 11 bases lay between the germline ends.

This chain uses TRBV7-9 with TRBJ2-5; no clear D. This CDR3 is 13 amino acids long. V was pared by 4 bases and J by 4 bases, with 10 bases between. The germline gives CDR1 SEHNR, CDR2 FQNEAQ (reference sequence). This CDR3 is CASSSYLGETQYF. The CDR3 region has the DNA TGTGCCAGCAGCTCCTACTTAGGAGAGACCCAGTACTTC.

In its sample, this clonotype ranks as medium-sized. The rearrangement links TRBV6-5 to TRBJ2-7; TRBD1 agrees at 8 bases. CDR1 and CDR2 (germline): MNHEY, SVGAGI. V was pared by 8 bases and J by 6 bases, with 9 bases of the junction left unmatched. The CDR3 contains 13 residues. The CDR3 reads CASRDRTGGEQYF. CDR3 nucleotides: TGTGCCAGCCGGGACAGGACCGGAGGCGAGCAGTACTTC.